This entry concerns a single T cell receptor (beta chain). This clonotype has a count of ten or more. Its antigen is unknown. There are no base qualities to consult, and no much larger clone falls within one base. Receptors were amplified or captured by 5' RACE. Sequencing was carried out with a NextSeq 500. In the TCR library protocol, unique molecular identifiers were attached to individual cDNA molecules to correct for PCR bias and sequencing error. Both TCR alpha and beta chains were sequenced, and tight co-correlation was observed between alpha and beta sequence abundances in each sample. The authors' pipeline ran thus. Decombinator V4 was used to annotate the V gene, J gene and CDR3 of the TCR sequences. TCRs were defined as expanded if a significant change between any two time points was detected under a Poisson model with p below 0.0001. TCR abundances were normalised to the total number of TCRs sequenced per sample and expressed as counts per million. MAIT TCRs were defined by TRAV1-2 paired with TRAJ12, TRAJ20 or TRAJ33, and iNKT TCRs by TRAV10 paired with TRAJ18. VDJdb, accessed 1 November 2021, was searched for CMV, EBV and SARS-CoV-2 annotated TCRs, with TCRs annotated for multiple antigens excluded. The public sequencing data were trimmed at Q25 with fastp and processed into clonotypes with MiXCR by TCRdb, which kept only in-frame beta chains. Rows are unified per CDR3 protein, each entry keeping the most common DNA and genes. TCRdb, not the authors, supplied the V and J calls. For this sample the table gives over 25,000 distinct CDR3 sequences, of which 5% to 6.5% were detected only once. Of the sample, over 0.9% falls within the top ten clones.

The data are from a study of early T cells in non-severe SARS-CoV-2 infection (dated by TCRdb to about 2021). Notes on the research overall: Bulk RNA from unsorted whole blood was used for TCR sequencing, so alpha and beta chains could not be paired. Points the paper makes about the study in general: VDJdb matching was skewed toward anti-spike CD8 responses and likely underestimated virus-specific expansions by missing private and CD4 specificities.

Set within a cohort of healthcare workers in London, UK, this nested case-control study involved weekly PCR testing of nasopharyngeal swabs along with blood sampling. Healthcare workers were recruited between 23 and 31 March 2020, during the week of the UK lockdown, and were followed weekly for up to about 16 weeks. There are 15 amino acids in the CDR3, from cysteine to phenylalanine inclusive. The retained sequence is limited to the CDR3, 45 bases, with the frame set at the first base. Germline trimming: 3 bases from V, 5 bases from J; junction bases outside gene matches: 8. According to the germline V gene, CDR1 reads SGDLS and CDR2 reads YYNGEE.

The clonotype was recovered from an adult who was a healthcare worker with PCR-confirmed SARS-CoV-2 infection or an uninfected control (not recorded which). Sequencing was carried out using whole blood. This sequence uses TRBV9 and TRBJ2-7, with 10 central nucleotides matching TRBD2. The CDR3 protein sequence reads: CASSAFLAGENEQYF. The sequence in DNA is TGTGCCAGCAGCGCTTTCCTAGCGGGAGAGAACGAGCAGTACTTC.